This TCR beta chain originates from a study of T cell responses to AZD1222 COVID-19 vaccine. V dropped 3 bases and J dropped 4 bases, with 19 bases sitting between them. Germline CDR1 SGHNT, CDR2 YENEEA. CDR3 size: 16 residues. Libraries were prepared by immunoSEQ multiplex PCR; TCRdb keeps only in-frame clonotypes and omits some of them. The sample includes around 140,000 clones, more than 85% seen only once; the top ten take roughly 4.9%. The source of this sequence is an adult in good health. This chain uses TRBV11-3 with TRBJ2-7, with a weak D call TRBD2 (6 bases). The source material was peripheral blood, sampled on day 0 of AZD1222 vaccination. CDR3 region: CASSFLTGGDVYEQYF. As DNA, the CDR3 is TGTGCCAGCAGCTTCCTGACGGGCGGGGACGTTTACGAGCAGTACTTC.